This T cell receptor (beta chain) was documented in a study of identical twins' blood T cells. Study summary: Around 50 million reads came from about twelve libraries, six alpha, six beta.

TCRdb redid the calling of the 5' RACE reads with MiXCR, one entry per CDR3 protein. The table lists roughly 380,000 distinct CDR3 sequences, roughly 27% of them singletons. This clonotype was observed a few times. The ends lost 3 bases at V and 3 bases at J; junction bases unmatched: 17. In germline, CDR1 is SGHDN, CDR2 FVKESK. The CDR3 has 21 residues. This clonotype was sampled from a woman between 18 and 49 years old in good health. Sequencing used PBMCs. The gene calls are TRBV14 and TRBJ2-1; the match to TRBD2 covers 13 bases. CDR3 DNA sequence: TGTGCCAGCAGCCACCCAGGGACTAGCGGGACCATAATGAGAGACTACAATGAGCAGTTCTTC. Protein product: CASSHPGTSGTIMRDYNEQFF.